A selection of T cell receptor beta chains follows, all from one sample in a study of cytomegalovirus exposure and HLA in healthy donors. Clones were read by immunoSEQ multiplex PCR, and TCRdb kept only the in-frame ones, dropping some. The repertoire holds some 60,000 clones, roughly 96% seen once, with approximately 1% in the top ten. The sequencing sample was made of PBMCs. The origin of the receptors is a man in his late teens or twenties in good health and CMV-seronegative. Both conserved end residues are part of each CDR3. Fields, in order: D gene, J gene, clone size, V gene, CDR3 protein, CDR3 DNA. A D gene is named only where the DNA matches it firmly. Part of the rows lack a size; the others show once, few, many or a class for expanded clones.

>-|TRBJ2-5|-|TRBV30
CAWRQRGLETQYF
TGTGCCTGGAGGCAAAGGGGTTTGGAGACCCAGTACTTC
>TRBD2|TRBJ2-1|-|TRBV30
CAYGPGLAGGGEQFF
TGTGCCTATGGACCAGGACTAGCGGGAGGAGGTGAGCAGTTCTTC
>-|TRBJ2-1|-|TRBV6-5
CALGGRGDEQFF
TGTGCCCTAGGGGGACGAGGTGATGAGCAGTTCTTC
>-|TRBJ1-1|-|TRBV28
CASSLGRIGTEAFF
TGTGCCAGCAGTTTAGGCAGGATAGGTACTGAAGCTTTCTTT
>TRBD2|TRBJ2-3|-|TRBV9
CASSHSGRAIDTQYF
TGTGCCAGCAGCCACAGCGGGAGGGCCATAGATACGCAGTATTTT
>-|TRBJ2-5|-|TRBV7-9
CASSLAELVQETQYF
TGTGCCAGCAGCTTAGCGGAGTTGGTCCAAGAGACCCAGTACTTC
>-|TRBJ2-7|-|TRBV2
CASSVTQGTYEQYF
TGTGCCAGCAGTGTTACTCAGGGTACCTACGAGCAGTACTTC
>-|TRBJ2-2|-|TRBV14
CASSQVSGTGQDGELFF
TGTGCCAGCAGCCAAGTTAGCGGGACAGGGCAAGACGGGGAGCTGTTTTTT
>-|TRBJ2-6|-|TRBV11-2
CASSLVRQKPSGANVLTF
TGTGCCAGCAGCTTAGTTCGACAGAAACCCTCTGGGGCCAACGTCCTGACTTTC
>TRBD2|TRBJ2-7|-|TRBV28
CASSLWSGSSYEQYF
TGTGCCAGCAGTTTATGGAGCGGGAGCTCCTACGAGCAGTACTTC
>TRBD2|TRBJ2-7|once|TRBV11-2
CASSLPGLAGAYEQYF
TGTGCCAGCAGCCTACCAGGACTAGCGGGAGCCTACGAGCAGTACTTC
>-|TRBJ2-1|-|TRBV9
CASSGTDQFF
TGTGCCAGCAGCGGGACAGACCAGTTCTTC
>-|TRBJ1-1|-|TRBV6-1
CASSERGENTEAFF
TGTGCCAGCAGTGAAAGAGGAGAGAACACTGAAGCTTTCTTT
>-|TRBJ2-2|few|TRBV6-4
CASSDSVGGSTGELFF
TGTGCCAGCAGTGACTCGGTAGGCGGTAGCACCGGGGAGCTGTTTTTT
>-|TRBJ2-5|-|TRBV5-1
CASSLETAGQWKVTQYF
TGCGCCAGCAGCTTGGAAACGGCGGGACAGTGGAAGGTGACCCAGTACTTC
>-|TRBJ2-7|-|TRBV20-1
CSARKHEQYF
TGCAGTGCTCGCAAGCACGAGCAGTACTTC
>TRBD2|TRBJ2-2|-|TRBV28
CASSPGTSGVQGELFF
TGTGCCAGCAGTCCCGGGACTAGCGGGGTGCAGGGGGAGCTGTTTTTT
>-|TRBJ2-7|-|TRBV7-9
CASSFRAGITEQYF
TGTGCCAGCAGCTTCCGGGCAGGGATAACCGAGCAGTACTTC
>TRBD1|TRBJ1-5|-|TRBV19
CASSRGDSSNQPQHF
TGTGCCAGTAGTAGGGGGGACAGCAGCAATCAGCCCCAGCATTTT
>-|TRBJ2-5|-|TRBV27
CASAGRGTQYF
TGTGCCAGCGCGGGCCGGGGGACCCAGTACTTC
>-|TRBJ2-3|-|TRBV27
CASSPMGPADTQYF
TGTGCCAGCAGTCCGATGGGCCCGGCAGATACGCAGTATTTT
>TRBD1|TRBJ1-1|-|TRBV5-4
CASSLDGGQGTMNTEAFF
TGTGCCAGCAGCTTGGATGGCGGACAGGGTACGATGAACACTGAAGCTTTCTTT
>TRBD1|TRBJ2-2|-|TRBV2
CASSEVMGQGGSGELFF
TGTGCCAGCAGTGAAGTTATGGGACAGGGGGGCTCCGGGGAGCTGTTTTTT
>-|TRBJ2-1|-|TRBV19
CASSSGESNEQFF
TGTGCCAGTAGTAGCGGAGAGTCAAATGAGCAGTTCTTC
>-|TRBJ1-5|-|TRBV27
CASSLRVGQPQHF
TGTGCCAGCAGTTTACGGGTTGGTCAGCCCCAGCATTTT
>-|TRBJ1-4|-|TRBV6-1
CASSEAVHLTNEKLFF
TGTGCCAGCAGTGAAGCAGTACATCTAACTAATGAAAAACTGTTTTTT
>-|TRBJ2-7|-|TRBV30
CAWSVKGISYEQYF
TGTGCCTGGAGTGTTAAGGGGATCTCCTACGAGCAGTACTTC